Listed here are 17 T cell receptor beta chains from one sample, sequenced in a study of T cells in narcolepsy. Measured with immunoSEQ multiplex PCR; TCRdb has only the in-frame clones, and not every one. The repertoire holds around 18,000 clones, with roughly 72% as singletons. Input material: CD45RA- memory CD8+ T cells from PBMCs. Receptor source: a human donor with narcolepsy.

This clone was recorded only once. The chain uses TRBV19 and TRBJ2-1; 7 positions match TRBD2. Germline trimming cut 2 bases from V and 9 bases from J; bases unmatched to any gene: 7. Looked up from germline, CDR1 is LNHDA and CDR2 is SQIVND (reference sequence). This CDR3 has 14 amino acids. DNA of the CDR3: TGTGCCAGTAGTATAACGGGGGGAGGTCTTGAGCAGTTCTTC. It encodes CASSITGGGLEQFF.

V is TRBV9 and J is TRBJ2-1; 10 nucleotides agree with TRBD2. Unmatched junction bases numbered 10, after V lost 3 bases and J lost 7 bases. Germline CDR1 is SGDLS and CDR2 is YYNGEE. The CDR3 consists of 16 residues. The CDR3 region has the DNA TGTGCCAGCAGCGCTTCGAGCGGGAGGGTAAGGAATGAGCAGTTCTTC. This translates into CASSASSGRVRNEQFF.

V usage is TRBV5-1 and J usage is TRBJ1-5; TRBD1 might be the D (6 bases). The length of the CDR3 is 16 residues. The V and J ends lost 4 bases and 5 bases respectively, with 19 bases between them. Germline CDR1 SGHRS, CDR2 YFSETQ. CDR3 bases: TGCGCCAGCAGCCCCCCCCGGACAGCATTGGATCAGCCCCAGCATTTT. The encoded protein is CASSPPRTALDQPQHF.

The chain uses TRBV6-6 and TRBJ2-3; unclear D gene. V lost 0 bases and J 1 base, leaving 8 bases between the germline ends. This CDR3 spans 15 amino acids. Germline CDR1 and CDR2: MNHNY and SVGAGI (reference sequence). The chain's CDR3 is CASSYSDIGTDTQYF. DNA for the CDR3: TGTGCCAGCAGTTACTCCGACATAGGCACAGATACGCAGTATTTT.

V is TRBV30 and J is TRBJ1-1, with D uncertain. From germline, CDR1 is GTSNPN and CDR2 SVGIG (reference sequence). The V gene lost 2 bases and the J gene lost 4 bases, with 8 bases spanning the gap. The CDR3 runs 12 residues. CDR3 coding DNA: TGTGCCTGGAGTCCGCAGACCACTGAAGCTTTCTTT. Its protein product is CAWSPQTTEAFF.

This sequence joins TRBV11-1 and TRBJ2-7; D perhaps matches TRBD1 (8 bases). Trimming cost V 2 bases and J 4 bases, with 15 bases left between them. CDR3 length equals 15 residues. Germline-derived CDR1 and CDR2 are SGHAT and FQDESV (reference sequence). CDR3 loop: CASSLSSGDRYEQYF. As DNA, the CDR3 is TGTGCCAGCAGCTTATCCAGCGGGGACAGGTACGAGCAGTACTTC.

This clone was seen only a few times. The V call is TRBV10-1, the J call TRBJ1-2, with D hard to call. V was cut by 5 bases and J by 8 bases, with 24 bases left in between. Germline V gene sequence: CDR1 WNHNN, CDR2 SYGVQD (reference sequence). The CDR3 runs 16 residues. This CDR3 is CASSNSRTGNPEGYTF. Written as DNA, the CDR3 is TGCGCCAGCAGTAATTCACGTACCGGGAACCCGGAGGGCTACACCTTC.

This clone was observed a handful of times. The rearrangement links TRBV14 to TRBJ2-1; D might be TRBD2 (7 bases). The CDR3 is 16 residues long. Trimming removed 1 base from V and 6 bases from J, with 16 bases in between. Germline-derived CDR1 and CDR2 are SGHDN and FVKESK. The CDR3 is CASSQVRGARSNEQFF. Written as DNA, the CDR3 is TGTGCCAGCAGCCAAGTTCGGGGGGCTCGATCCAATGAGCAGTTCTTC.

The V call is TRBV6-6, the J call TRBJ2-7; tentatively, D is TRBD1 (6 bases). Trimming left V 4 bases short and J 7 bases short, with 20 bases between. The CDR3 totals 15 residues. CDR1 and CDR2 from the germline V gene are MNHNY and SVGAGI (reference sequence). The CDR3 spells CASSFRQVAPGEQYF. The DNA of the CDR3 is TGTGCCAGCAGTTTCAGACAGGTGGCCCCTGGGGAGCAGTACTTC.

There are a few counts of this clone. V and J are TRBV7-9 and TRBJ2-7; D remains ambiguous. The CDR3 sequence is 14 residues long. Germline V lookup: CDR1 SEHNR, CDR2 FQNEAQ (reference sequence). Trimming cost V 1 base and J 1 base, with 8 bases left between them. CDR3: CASSLVGPSYEQYF. The CDR3, as DNA: TGTGCCAGCAGCTTAGTAGGCCCATCCTACGAGCAGTACTTC.

V gene TRBV7-9 combines with J gene TRBJ2-1; D gene uncertain. Trimming pared 3 bases from V and 2 bases from J, leaving 11 bases between. The CDR3 runs 15 residues. Germline CDR1 SEHNR, CDR2 FQNEAQ (reference sequence). The CDR3 sequence is CASSFGMATYNEQFF. The CDR3 DNA is TGTGCCAGCAGCTTTGGTATGGCGACCTACAATGAGCAGTTCTTC.

The J gene is TRBJ1-1, the V gene TRBV5-4; D unclear. CDR3 length: 14 amino acids. Germline CDR1 is SGHNT and CDR2 is YYREEE (reference sequence). The V and J ends lost 0 bases and 1 base respectively, with 7 bases between them. The CDR3 region is CASSLGGSNTEAFF. CDR3 nucleotides: TGTGCCAGCAGCTTGGGGGGTTCGAACACTGAAGCTTTCTTT.

This clone was seen a handful of times. The chain combines TRBV9 with TRBJ2-7; 9 nucleotides line up with TRBD1. The CDR3 is made up of 14 amino acids. From germline, CDR1 is SGDLS and CDR2 YYNGEE. The J segment lost 3 bases and the V segment lost 2 bases, leaving 3 bases of the junction unmatched. CDR3 protein: CASSVGTGLYEQYF. The CDR3 DNA reads TGTGCCAGCAGCGTCGGGACAGGGCTCTACGAGCAGTACTTC.

This sequence joins TRBV29-1 and TRBJ2-6; TRBD1 agrees at 7 bases. The CDR3 sequence is 15 residues long. V was pared by 3 bases and J by 0 bases, with 2 bases of the junction left unmatched. The germline gives CDR1 SQVTM, CDR2 ANQGSEA. The DNA for the CDR3 is TGCAGCGTTGACAGGGACAGCTCTGGGGCCAACGTCCTGACTTTC. Its translation is CSVDRDSSGANVLTF.

The chain joins TRBV6-5 to TRBJ1-2; 12 nucleotides agree with TRBD1. V dropped 3 bases and J dropped 6; count of bases not matched to a gene: 8. The length of the CDR3 is 16 residues. Germline V gives CDR1 MNHEY, CDR2 SVGAGI. CDR3 amino acids: CASSYGGTGGPDGYTF. CDR3 nucleotide sequence: TGTGCCAGCAGTTATGGGGGGACAGGGGGCCCCGATGGCTACACCTTC.

The V gene is TRBV6-1, the J gene TRBJ1-2; D is unclear. CDR1 and CDR2 from the germline V gene are MNHNS and SASEGT. This CDR3 comprises 14 residues. Trimming cost V 1 base and J 4 bases, with 10 bases left between them. The CDR3 here is CASSEGMESYGYTF. CDR3 nucleotide sequence: TGTGCCAGCAGTGAAGGAATGGAAAGCTATGGCTACACCTTC.

The chain links TRBV5-1 to TRBJ1-4, with 9 positions matching TRBD1. Germline CDR1 SGHRS, CDR2 YFSETQ. The CDR3 spans 16 residues. V was clipped by 0 bases and J by 5 bases; unmatched bases: 5. Written as DNA, the CDR3 is TGCGCCAGCAGCTTGGACAGGGGGCGCGCCAATGAAAAACTGTTTTTT. Amino acids: CASSLDRGRANEKLFF.